Listed below are T cell receptor beta chains from one sample, sequenced in a study of beta chain features in type 1 diabetes. Here immunoSEQ multiplex PCR was the method, and the copy in TCRdb shows in-frame clones only, minus some. The table shows around 250,000 clones, with around 13% occurring only once. Sample: naive CD4+ T cells from blood. The receptors were sampled from a man younger than 40 with type 1 diabetes. CDR3s include the opening cysteine and the closing phenylalanine or tryptophan. A D gene is named only where the DNA matches it firmly. The listing skips clone size in some rows; elsewhere it reads once, few, many or a size class.

cdr3_nt cdr3_aa d_call j_call v_call clone_size
TGCGCCAGCAGCCTACAACCGGCGGGAGGCCTCCTTAGTGAGCAGTTCTTC CASSLQPAGGLLSEQFF TRBD2 TRBJ2-1 TRBV4-1 .
TGTGCCAGCACCTTTGACAGCGAAGCTTTCTTT CASTFDSEAFF . TRBJ1-1 TRBV5-4 few
TGCGCCAGCAGCTTTACGGGGGGCAATGAGCAGTTCTTC CASSFTGGNEQFF TRBD2 TRBJ2-1 TRBV5-1 .
TGTGCCTGGAGGCGGGGGGCGGGAGCCTATGGCTACACCTTC CAWRRGAGAYGYTF . TRBJ1-2 TRBV30 few
TGCGCCAGCAGCTTGGGGACAGACTACGAGCAGTACTTC CASSLGTDYEQYF . TRBJ2-7 TRBV5-1 .
TGTGCCTGGAGTGTTCCGGACAGCTACGAGCAGTACTTC CAWSVPDSYEQYF . TRBJ2-7 TRBV30 .
TGTGCCTGGAGTAGACAGGGCTATAGCAATCAGCCCCAGCATTTT CAWSRQGYSNQPQHF TRBD1 TRBJ1-5 TRBV30 few
TGTGCCAGCTCACCAAGTACCCTAACTAGCGCTGGGGAGCAGTTCTTC CASSPSTLTSAGEQFF TRBD2 TRBJ2-1 TRBV18 few
TGTGCCAGCAGCCATGAGGGTAATGAGCAGTTCTTC CASSHEGNEQFF . TRBJ2-1 TRBV7-9 few
TGTGCCAATACGAACGGAGTTAACACCGGGGAGCTGTTTTTT CANTNGVNTGELFF . TRBJ2-2 TRBV7-9 few
TGTGCCAGCAGCTTGGGCGGGGTGGCTAATGAAAAACTGTTTTTT CASSLGGVANEKLFF . TRBJ1-4 TRBV5-4 few
TGTGCCAGCTCACCAGCTACGTACAATGAGCAGTTCTTC CASSPATYNEQFF . TRBJ2-1 TRBV18 few
TGTGCCAGCAGACCACAGGGGACTAATCAGCCCCAGCATTTT CASRPQGTNQPQHF TRBD1 TRBJ1-5 TRBV6-5 .
TGTGCCTGGAGTCGGGGTGGAGGCACTGAAGCTTTCTTT CAWSRGGGTEAFF . TRBJ1-1 TRBV30 .
TGTGCCAGCAGCCATGGGACAGGGGGCTCTAGGTCGGAGACCCAGTACTTC CASSHGTGGSRSETQYF TRBD1 TRBJ2-5 TRBV7-9 few
TGTGCCAGCAGAGGGACAGGGACTTACGAGCAGTACTTC CASRGTGTYEQYF TRBD1 TRBJ2-7 TRBV6-5 .
TGTGCCAGCAGCCCCGGGACTAGCGGGGTTTCAGATACGCAGTATTTT CASSPGTSGVSDTQYF TRBD2 TRBJ2-3 TRBV7-9 .
TGTGCCAGCTCACCGCAGGGGGAGAACACTGAAGCTTTCTTT CASSPQGENTEAFF TRBD1 TRBJ1-1 TRBV18 few
TGCGCCAGCAGCCAACTCCCGGGACTAGCGGGATTTGACAATGAGCAGTTCTTC CASSQLPGLAGFDNEQFF TRBD2 TRBJ2-1 TRBV4-1 few
TGTGCCAGCAGCCCTCCCGACGCAAGGGGGAAGACCCAGTACTTC CASSPPDARGKTQYF . TRBJ2-5 TRBV5-4 .
TGCGCCAGCAGCTTGGATGGGGGGGCAGGTCAGCCCCAGCATTTT CASSLDGGAGQPQHF . TRBJ1-5 TRBV5-1 .
TGCGCCAGCGTCCGCGGGACAGGGGGGACTGAAGCTTTCTTT CASVRGTGGTEAFF TRBD1 TRBJ1-1 TRBV5-1 .
TGCGCCAGCAGCCAAGAACCACAGGGAAATAATAATTCACCCCTCCACTTT CASSQEPQGNNNSPLHF . TRBJ1-6 TRBV4-1 .
TGCAGCGTTGAGGGGACAGCAACTAATGAAAAACTGTTTTTT CSVEGTATNEKLFF TRBD1 TRBJ1-4 TRBV29-1 .
TGTGCCAGCAGTGAATCGGGACAGGGATTCGCCTACAATGAGCAGTTCTTC CASSESGQGFAYNEQFF TRBD1 TRBJ2-1 TRBV6-1 .
TGTGCCAGCAGCCGTAGCAGAAATATGAACACTGAAGCTTTCTTT CASSRSRNMNTEAFF . TRBJ1-1 TRBV7-2 few
TGCGCCAGCAGCCAAGCGACAGCCTGGACCTTTCGGACTAACTATGGCTACACCTTC CASSQATAWTFRTNYGYTF . TRBJ1-2 TRBV4-1 .
TGTGCCAGCAGCCAAGATCCCGGACAGGGGGGTTACGAGCAGTACTTC CASSQDPGQGGYEQYF TRBD1 TRBJ2-7 TRBV14 few
TGTGCCAGCAGCTGGGGACTAGCGGGGACCAATGAGCAGTTCTTC CASSWGLAGTNEQFF TRBD2 TRBJ2-1 TRBV5-6 few
TGTGCCATCAGTGGCCCGGTCGGGTTCGAGCAGTACTTC CAISGPVGFEQYF . TRBJ2-7 TRBV10-3 .
TGCAGCGTTGAAATCTTGTATGGCTACACCTTC CSVEILYGYTF . TRBJ1-2 TRBV29-1 few